The clone carrying this TCR beta chain was seen more than once but under ten times. Through a sample-barcoded 5' primer and a J-beta primer mix, a second PCR was run for roughly 7 to 12 cycles. TCRdb reprocessed the 5' RACE reads with MiXCR, giving one entry per CDR3 protein. Here the sample spans hundreds of thousands of distinct CDR3 sequences, around 43% being singletons. This CDR3 region has 15 residues. Unmatched junction bases numbered 11, after V lost 7 bases and J lost 5 bases. Germline lookup yields CDR1 WSHSY and CDR2 SAAADI. This specimen comes from a study of blood T cells in healthy people across ages.

Material: blood. The origin of this receptor is a man in his sixties in good health. V usage is TRBV10-2 and J usage is TRBJ2-3; 8 positions agree with TRBD2. CDR3 protein: CASNPAGAAGDTQYF. The CDR3 DNA reads as TGCGCCAGCAACCCAGCGGGGGCCGCCGGAGATACGCAGTATTTT.